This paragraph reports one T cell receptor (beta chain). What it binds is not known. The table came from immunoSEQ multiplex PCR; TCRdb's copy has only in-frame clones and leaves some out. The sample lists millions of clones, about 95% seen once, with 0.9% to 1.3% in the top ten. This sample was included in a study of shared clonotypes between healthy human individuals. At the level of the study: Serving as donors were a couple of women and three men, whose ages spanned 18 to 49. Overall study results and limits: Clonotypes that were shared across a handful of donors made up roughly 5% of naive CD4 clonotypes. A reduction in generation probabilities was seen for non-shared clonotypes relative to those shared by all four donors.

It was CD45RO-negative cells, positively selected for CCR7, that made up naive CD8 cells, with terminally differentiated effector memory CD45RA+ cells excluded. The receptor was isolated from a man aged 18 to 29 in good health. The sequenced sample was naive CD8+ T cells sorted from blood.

CDR3 amino acids: CASSVFRGLGTEAFF. For the CDR3, the DNA is TGTGCCAGCAGCGTTTTCAGGGGGCTGGGCACTGAAGCTTTCTTT. The chain uses TRBV7-2 and TRBJ1-1; TRBD1 matches at 8 bases. Germline CDR1 reads SGHTA; CDR2 reads FQGNSA. V dropped 5 bases and J dropped 4; count of bases not matched to a gene: 9. CDR3 length equals 15 residues.